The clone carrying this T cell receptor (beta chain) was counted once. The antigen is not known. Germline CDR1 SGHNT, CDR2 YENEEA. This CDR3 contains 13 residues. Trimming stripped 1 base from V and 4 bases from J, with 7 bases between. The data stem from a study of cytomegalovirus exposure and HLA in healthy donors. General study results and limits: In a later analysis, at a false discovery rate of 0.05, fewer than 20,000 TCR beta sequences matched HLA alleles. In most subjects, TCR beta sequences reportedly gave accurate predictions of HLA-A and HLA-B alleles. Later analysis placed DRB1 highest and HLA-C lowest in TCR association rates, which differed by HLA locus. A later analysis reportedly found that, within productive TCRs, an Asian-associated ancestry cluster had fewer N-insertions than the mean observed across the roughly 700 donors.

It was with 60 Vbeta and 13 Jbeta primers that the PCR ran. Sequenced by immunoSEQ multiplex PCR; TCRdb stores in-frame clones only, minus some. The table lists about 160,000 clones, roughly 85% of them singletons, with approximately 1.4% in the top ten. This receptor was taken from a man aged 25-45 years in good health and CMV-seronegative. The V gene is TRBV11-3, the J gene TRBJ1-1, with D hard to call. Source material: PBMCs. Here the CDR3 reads CASSLVSGTEAFF. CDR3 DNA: TGTGCCAGCAGCTTAGTCTCCGGCACTGAAGCTTTCTTT.